This TCR beta chain was observed in a study of shared clonotypes between healthy human individuals. General study results and limits: Shared clonotypes: 4.5% to 6.5% naive CD4, about 3.5% naive CD8, around 2.2% memory CD4, over 0.3% memory CD8. Tissue TCR repertoires likely differ from these blood-only repertoires.

This clone was recorded once. Its antigen is unidentified. CD45RO-negative, CCR7-selected cells formed the naive CD8 fraction, which excluded terminally differentiated effector memory CD45RA+ cells. Deep-level settings were used for running the assay. Produced via immunoSEQ multiplex PCR; TCRdb's table is partial and in-frame only. Of about 1.9 million clones in the sample, 93% were seen once. CDR3 size: 15 residues. V was shortened by 5 bases and J by 1 base, with 14 bases between the two germline ends. Looked up from germline, CDR1 is MNHEY and CDR2 is SVGAGI. This clonotype was obtained from a man between 18 and 29 years old in good health. Some clones in this sample may be carry-over from other donors' samples. The sequenced sample was naive CD8+ T cells from PBMCs. The genes are TRBV6-5 and TRBJ1-1; no definite D call. CDR3 loop: CASSKSRRSNTEAFF. As DNA, the CDR3 is TGTGCCAGCAGTAAAAGCCGCAGGTCGAACACTGAAGCTTTCTTT.